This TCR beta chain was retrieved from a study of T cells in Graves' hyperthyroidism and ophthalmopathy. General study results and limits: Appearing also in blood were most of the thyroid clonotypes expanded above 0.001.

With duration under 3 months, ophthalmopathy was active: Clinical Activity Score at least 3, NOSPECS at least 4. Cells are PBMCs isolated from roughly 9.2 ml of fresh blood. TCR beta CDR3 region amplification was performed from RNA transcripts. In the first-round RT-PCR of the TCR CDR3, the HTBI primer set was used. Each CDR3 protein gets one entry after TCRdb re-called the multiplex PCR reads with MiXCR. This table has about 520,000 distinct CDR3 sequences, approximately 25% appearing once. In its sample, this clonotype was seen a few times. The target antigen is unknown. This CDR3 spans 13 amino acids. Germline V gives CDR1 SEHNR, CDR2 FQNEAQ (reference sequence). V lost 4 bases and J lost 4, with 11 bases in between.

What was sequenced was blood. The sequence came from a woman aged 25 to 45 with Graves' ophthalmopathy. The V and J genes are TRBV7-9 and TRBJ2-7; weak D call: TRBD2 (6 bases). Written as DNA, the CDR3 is TGTGCCAGCAGCTATGACGGAGGGTACGAGCAGTACTTC. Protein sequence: CASSYDGGYEQYF.